The 13 T cell receptor beta chains in this list originate from one sample, sequenced in a study of T-cell reconstitution after alpha-beta-depleted transplantation in children. The TCRbeta library was prepared with unique molecular identifiers. TCRdb analysed the PCR reads with MiXCR anew, one entry per CDR3 protein. This sample has about 90,000 distinct CDR3 sequences, with about a sixth found just once. The source material was PBMCs, mostly from graft donor cells, sampled 180 days after TCRalphabeta/CD19-depleted stem cell transplant. Every receptor here comes from a male patient under 10 years old who had a stem cell transplant for acute lymphoblastic leukemia, so the T cells may come from the graft donor.

This chain connects TRBV10-3 to TRBJ2-7; tentative D call: TRBD1 (5 bases). The CDR3 loop spans 13 amino acids. CDR1 and CDR2 (germline): ENHRY, SYGVKD. The ends were cut back, 6 bases at V and 1 base at J, with 10 bases in the middle. CDR3 DNA sequence: TGTGCCATCAGGATGACAGAGTCCTACGAGCAGTACTTC. Translation gives CAIRMTESYEQYF.

The chain is built from TRBV3-1 and TRBJ1-1; D might be TRBD1 (6 bases). Germline V gene sequence: CDR1 LGHDT, CDR2 YNNKEL (reference sequence). Trimming took off 1 base at V and 7 bases at J, with 22 bases between the two ends. The CDR3 runs to 17 residues. This CDR3 is CASSQGGAGAYPYEAFF. In DNA form, the CDR3 reads TGTGCCAGCAGCCAAGGCGGAGCAGGGGCCTACCCTTATGAAGCTTTCTTT.

This rearrangement joins TRBV27 to TRBJ1-1; 10 positions agree with TRBD1. CDR3 size: 14 residues. Germline V gives CDR1 MNHEY, CDR2 SMNVEV (reference sequence). V lost 4 bases and J lost 4; bases outside the gene matches: 3. The chain's CDR3 is CASSSGTGVTEAFF. The CDR3 nucleotides read TGTGCCAGCAGTTCCGGGACAGGGGTCACTGAAGCTTTCTTT.

This sequence joins TRBV7-9 and TRBJ1-6; D perhaps matches TRBD1 (6 bases). Per germline, CDR1 SEHNR and CDR2 FQNEAQ (reference sequence). The CDR3 sequence is 17 residues long. Trimming shortened V by 0 bases and J by 5 bases, and 14 bases separated the two germline ends. CDR3 residues: CASSLAPPDRDNSPLHF. CDR3 nucleotides: TGTGCCAGCAGCTTAGCCCCGCCGGACAGAGATAATTCACCCCTCCACTTT.

The chain combines TRBV20-1 with TRBJ2-7; TRBD2 is a possible D gene (6 bases). V was cut by 4 bases and J by 2 bases, with 15 bases left in between. Germline V gene data show CDR1 as DFQATT and CDR2 as SNEGSKA (reference sequence). The CDR3 sequence is 14 residues long. This CDR3 is CSATHGTGAYEQYF. CDR3 bases: TGCAGTGCTACCCACGGGACTGGGGCCTACGAGCAGTACTTC.

A few counts support this clonotype. This chain joins TRBV29-1 and TRBJ2-7; D is undetermined. Germline CDR1 and CDR2: SQVTM and ANQGSEA. The CDR3 runs to 12 residues. Between the trimmed V and J ends, which lost 4 bases and 2 bases, there was a span of 9 bases. The CDR3 bases are TGCAGCGTTGTCTTCCTCCCCTACGAGCAGTACTTC. Translation gives CSVVFLPYEQYF.

This clonotype was observed many times. J is TRBJ1-1 and V is TRBV7-9; 8 bases are a match to TRBD1. V shed 4 bases and J 14 bases; nucleotides not matched to a gene: 9. The germline V gene has CDR1 SEHNR and CDR2 FQNEAQ (reference sequence). The CDR3 loop spans 12 amino acids. CDR3 bases: TGTGCCAGCAGCTCCGGACAGGGTACGATCTTCTTT. Translated, it gives CASSSGQGTIFF.

This clonotype was seen ten or more times. The chain links TRBV2 to TRBJ2-1, with D unclear. This CDR3 comprises 15 residues. The germline V and J ends were trimmed by 2 bases and 7 bases, with 15 bases remaining between them. In germline, CDR1 is SNHLY, CDR2 FYNNEI. CDR3 region: CASSELALEANEQFF. The CDR3 DNA follows: TGTGCCAGCAGTGAATTAGCCCTAGAAGCTAATGAGCAGTTCTTC.

This clonotype occurred many times. The J gene is TRBJ2-1, the V gene TRBV15; no reliable D call. Trimming stripped 3 bases from V and 4 bases from J, with 7 bases between. This CDR3 has 13 amino acids. CDR1 LNHNV and CDR2 YYDKDF come from the germline V gene (reference sequence). CDR3 DNA sequence: TGTGCCACCAGCAGCACGGAATACAATGAGCAGTTCTTC. Protein sequence: CATSSTEYNEQFF.

This clonotype has just a few counts. The V and J genes are TRBV12-3 or TRBV12-4 and TRBJ2-2; unclear D gene. The CDR3 has 12 amino acids. V was trimmed by 7 bases and J by 6 bases, leaving 9 bases between them. For the CDR3, the DNA is TGTGCCAGCATGGAGCCCCCCGGGGAGCTGTTTTTT. It specifies CASMEPPGELFF.

This clonotype counts as medium-sized. This chain joins TRBV5-1 and TRBJ1-1; D is uncertain. Per germline, CDR1 SGHRS and CDR2 YFSETQ. The V end was cut by 5 bases, the J end by 0 bases, with 14 bases between. The CDR3 covers 15 residues. The CDR3 DNA is TGCGCCAGCAGAACCCATGGGTCCATGAACACTGAAGCTTTCTTT. Amino acids: CASRTHGSMNTEAFF.

This clonotype was found many times. This chain uses TRBV19 with TRBJ1-1; no reliable D call. The V gene's germline CDR1 is LNHDA and CDR2 SQIVND (reference sequence). Trimming removed 5 bases at V and 0 bases at J, with 13 bases between. CDR3 length: 15 residues. CDR3 residues: CASSVYFSMNTEAFF. The DNA for the CDR3 is TGTGCCAGTAGTGTGTACTTCTCCATGAACACTGAAGCTTTCTTT.

This clonotype was counted between two and nine times. This sequence joins TRBV7-2 and TRBJ2-5, with a weak D call TRBD1 (6 bases). Germline V gene sequence: CDR1 SGHTA, CDR2 FQGNSA. The CDR3 runs 13 residues. Trimming cost V 5 bases and J 3 bases, with 10 bases left between them. The CDR3 coding sequence is TGTGCCAGCAGCGCCCGGACAGAAGAGACCCAGTACTTC. Protein sequence: CASSARTEETQYF.